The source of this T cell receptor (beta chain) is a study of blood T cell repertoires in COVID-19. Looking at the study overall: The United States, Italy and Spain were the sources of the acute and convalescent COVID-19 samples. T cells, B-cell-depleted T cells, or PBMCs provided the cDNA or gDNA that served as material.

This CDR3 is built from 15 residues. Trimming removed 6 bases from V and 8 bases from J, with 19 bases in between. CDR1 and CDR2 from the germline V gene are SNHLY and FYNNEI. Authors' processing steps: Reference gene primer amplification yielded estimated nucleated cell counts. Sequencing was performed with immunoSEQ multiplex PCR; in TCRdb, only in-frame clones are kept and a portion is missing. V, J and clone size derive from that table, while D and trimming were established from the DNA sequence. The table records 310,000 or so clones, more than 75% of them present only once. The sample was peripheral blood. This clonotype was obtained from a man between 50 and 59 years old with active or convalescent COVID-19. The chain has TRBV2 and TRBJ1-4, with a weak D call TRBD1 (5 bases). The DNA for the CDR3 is TGTGCCAGCAGCCCGTCGGAGGGGAGGCGAGAAAAACTGTTTTTT. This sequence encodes CASSPSEGRREKLFF.